The clone carrying this T cell receptor (beta chain) was counted once. The antigen remains undetermined. With 60 Vbeta and 13 Jbeta primers, the PCR was carried out. How the authors handled the data: As a later analysis found, there were tens of millions of unique TCR beta chains, of which around 9.9 million were shared. Clones were sequenced by immunoSEQ multiplex PCR, and TCRdb holds only the in-frame ones, with some missing. That table furnishes V, J and clone size, whereas the DNA furnished D and trimming. The data contain approximately 210,000 clones, about 80% of them singletons. The data were taken from a study of cytomegalovirus exposure and HLA in healthy donors. Study-wide results and caveats: Among TCR sequences, most were rare, though some public TCRs appeared in many donors.

The CDR3 is 14 residues long. Germline CDR1 is MDHEN and CDR2 is SYDVKM. J was trimmed by 7 bases and V by 6 bases; bases with no gene match: 9. Material for sequencing was PBMCs. The chain uses TRBV28 and TRBJ1-5; TRBD1 aligns across 7 bases. The sequence was collected from a woman aged 45-65 years in good health and CMV-seropositive. The chain's CDR3 is CASSRRQGSQPQHF. The CDR3, as DNA: TGTGCCAGCAGCCGCCGACAGGGAAGCCAGCCCCAGCATTTT.